This T cell receptor (beta chain) was profiled in a study of T cell responses to AZD1222 COVID-19 vaccine. Study findings and constraints: Increases in Spike-specific TCR breadth and depth were seen after two AZD1222 doses.

Using immunoSEQ multiplex PCR, the repertoire was profiled, and TCRdb retains in-frame clones only, with some absent. The sample comprises 120,000 or so clones, about 90% of which are singletons, and 1.1% rests with the top ten. This clone was counted only a few times. The antigen remains unidentified. The CDR3 totals 16 residues. After removal of 4 bases from V and 5 bases from J, the junction contained 10 bases not matched to a gene. CDR1 and CDR2 from the germline V gene are LGHNA and YNFKEQ. The source of this sequence is an adult in good health. Sample: peripheral blood, taken on day 0 of AZD1222 vaccination. The chain combines TRBV4-2 with TRBJ1-4, with 7 bases that match TRBD1. The CDR3 DNA follows: TGTGCCAGCAGCCGCCAGGGGGAATTACAAAATGAAAAACTGTTTTTT. Amino acid sequence: CASSRQGELQNEKLFF.